The 18 T cell receptor beta chains in this list originate from one sample, sequenced in a study of long-term antiretroviral therapy in people with HIV. Survey-level immunoSEQ v3.0 assays were run. Method: immunoSEQ multiplex PCR; TCRdb's copy keeps in-frame clones and lacks some. This sample has 38,000 or so clones; 94% occur once, and the top ten carry approximately 2%. The sample consisted of unsorted PBMCs, taken approximately 9.5 years after starting antiretroviral therapy. The receptor set was obtained from a man in his thirties or forties with HIV.

The chain joins TRBV7-8 to TRBJ2-5; D possibly matches TRBD1 or TRBD2 (5 bases each). Germline loops: CDR1 SGHVS, CDR2 FQNEAQ. The length of the CDR3 is 15 residues. V lost 1 base and J lost 2, with 11 bases in between. The CDR3 protein is CASSLGGYGQETQYF. Written as DNA, the CDR3 is TGTGCCAGCAGCTTAGGGGGGTACGGACAAGAGACCCAGTACTTC.

The V and J genes are TRBV10-3 and TRBJ1-1; the D gene is possibly TRBD1 (5 bases). The CDR3 is 13 amino acids. V lost 5 bases, J lost 1 base, and 8 bases lay in between. CDR1 is ENHRY, CDR2 SYGVKD, per germline. Here the CDR3 reads CAISTGTNTEAFF. The CDR3 coding sequence is TGTGCCATCAGTACGGGGACGAACACTGAAGCTTTCTTT.

J is TRBJ2-2 and V is TRBV10-1; a possible D gene is TRBD2 (6 bases). The CDR3 sequence is 15 residues long. Germline lookup yields CDR1 WNHNN and CDR2 SYGVQD (reference sequence). V gave up 8 bases and J gave up 2 bases, with 15 bases separating them. The CDR3 here is CASAPSGSNTGELFF. In nucleotides, the CDR3 is TGCGCCAGCGCCCCCTCCGGGAGCAACACCGGGGAGCTGTTTTTT.

This chain joins TRBV13 and TRBJ1-1; D gene unclear. Trimming cost V 5 bases and J 1 base, with 11 bases left between them. The germline V gene has CDR1 PRHDT and CDR2 FYEKMQ (reference sequence). The CDR3 runs to 14 residues. In DNA, the CDR3 is TGTGCCAGCAGCAAACGAGCCCCGAACACTGAAGCTTTCTTT. This codes for CASSKRAPNTEAFF.

The chain combines TRBV30 with TRBJ2-5; 7 bases are shared with TRBD1. The CDR3 length is 14 residues. V gave up 1 base and J gave up 4 bases; unmatched junction bases: 6. Germline assignment: CDR1 GTSNPN and CDR2 SVGIG (reference sequence). The CDR3: CAWSETGVPETQYF. CDR3 DNA: TGTGCCTGGAGTGAAACAGGGGTTCCAGAGACCCAGTACTTC.

The genes are TRBV6-5 and TRBJ2-5; the D is unclear. The CDR3 is 14 residues long. Trimming stripped 5 bases from V and 5 bases from J, with 15 bases between. Germline lookup yields CDR1 MNHEY and CDR2 SVGAGI. CDR3 nucleotides: TGTGCCAGCAGTCGGGCCGAGGTTAGGGAGACCCAGTACTTC. This gives the protein CASSRAEVRETQYF.

For this clone: The identical CDR3 is also encoded by other nucleotide sequences in the sample. The genes are TRBV18 and TRBJ1-3, with 12 bases fitting TRBD1. The CDR3 is 16 amino acids. Germline loops: CDR1 KGHSH, CDR2 LQKENI. The trim removed 6 bases at V and 5 bases at J, leaving 8 bases unmatched. The CDR3 region has the DNA TGTGCCAGCTCCCCTTCGGGACAGGGGGCACGAAACACCATATATTTT. This encodes CASSPSGQGARNTIYF.

The count of this clone is one. V and J are TRBV6-5 and TRBJ2-1; D may be TRBD1 (6 bases). Germline-derived CDR1 and CDR2 are MNHEY and SVGAGI. The V end lost 6 bases, the J end lost 7 bases, and 16 bases lay between the germline ends. There are 14 residues in the CDR3. CDR3: CASSYNTGTNEQFF. In DNA, the CDR3 is TGTGCCAGCAGCTACAATACAGGGACGAATGAGCAGTTCTTC.

This sequence joins TRBV7-9 and TRBJ1-2; D unresolved. V dropped 5 bases and J dropped 2 bases, with 12 bases sitting between them. There are 14 residues in the CDR3. CDR1 is SEHNR, CDR2 FQNEAQ, per germline (reference sequence). The CDR3 sequence is CASSPSGGNYGYTF. The DNA of the CDR3 is TGTGCCAGCAGCCCTTCAGGAGGGAACTATGGCTACACCTTC.

This clone was observed a single time. This chain joins TRBV9 and TRBJ1-1, with D hard to call. In germline, CDR1 is SGDLS, CDR2 YYNGEE. Between the trimmed V and J ends, which lost 0 bases and 0 bases, there was a span of 6 bases. The CDR3 has 14 residues. The CDR3 DNA is TGTGCCAGCAGCGTAGGTTGGGTGAACACTGAAGCTTTCTTT. Residues: CASSVGWVNTEAFF.

For the CDR3, the DNA is TGTGCCAGCAGCGAGCAGGGGGTATCGGTAAAACTGTTTTTT. Translation gives CASSEQGVSVKLFF. The genes are TRBV6-1 and TRBJ1-4, with 7 bases aligning to TRBD1. V lost 6 bases, J lost 10 bases, and 11 bases stayed unmatched. CDR1 is MNHNS, CDR2 SASEGT, per germline. CDR3 length: 14 residues.

The rearrangement uses TRBV6-5 and TRBJ2-5; D may match TRBD1 or TRBD2 (6 bases each). Trimming cost V 6 bases and J 1 base, with 15 bases left between them. Germline V gene data show CDR1 as MNHEY and CDR2 as SVGAGI. The CDR3 totals 15 residues. The CDR3 loop reads CASSLRGGSQETQYF. The CDR3 coding sequence is TGTGCCAGCAGCCTTAGAGGGGGGAGCCAAGAGACCCAGTACTTC.

The chain has TRBV5-4 and TRBJ1-1; D might be TRBD1 (5 bases). V dropped 4 bases and J dropped 3 bases, with 13 bases sitting between them. The CDR3 length is 14 residues. CDR1 is SGHNT, CDR2 YYREEE, per germline (reference sequence). CDR3: CASSLDSFDTEAFF. CDR3 DNA sequence: TGTGCCAGCAGCCTCGACAGTTTTGACACTGAAGCTTTCTTT.

The DNA for the CDR3 is TGTGCCAGCAGTGAAGCCACAGGGATGTCCCTTGAAAAACTGTTTTTT. As protein: CASSEATGMSLEKLFF. The chain employs TRBV6-1 and TRBJ1-4; tentative D call: TRBD1 (6 bases). The CDR3 is 16 residues long. Germline V gene sequence: CDR1 MNHNS, CDR2 SASEGT. The ends were cut back, 0 bases at V and 7 bases at J, with 15 bases in the middle.

This clone appeared a few times. V and J are TRBV10-3 and TRBJ2-7; 9 positions match TRBD1. The CDR3 has 15 amino acids. J gave up 4 bases and V 2 bases, and 6 bases lay outside the gene matches. The V gene's germline CDR1 is ENHRY and CDR2 SYGVKD. CDR3 DNA sequence: TGTGCCATCAGTGAGGGACAGGGGTCGCCTTACGAGCAGTACGTC. Its translation: CAISEGQGSPYEQYV.

The gene calls are TRBV28 and TRBJ1-5; D is unclear. V dropped 2 bases and J dropped 6 bases, with 11 bases sitting between them. The CDR3 runs to 14 residues. CDR1 MDHEN and CDR2 SYDVKM come from the germline V gene. The CDR3 is CASSLGRVGQPQHF. DNA of the CDR3: TGTGCCAGCAGTTTAGGGCGGGTGGGTCAGCCCCAGCATTTT. The variable domain in full, with the rest retrieved from reference TRBV28 and TRBJ1-5, is DVKVTQSSRYLVKRTGEKVFLECVQDMDHENMFWYRQDPGLGLRLIYFSYDVKMKEKGDIPEGYSVSREKKERFSLILESASTNQTSMYLCASSLGRVGQPQHFGDGTRLSIL.

CDR3 sequence reads: CASSQGTGEGELFF. In nucleotides, the CDR3 is TGTGCCAGCAGCCAAGGTACCGGTGAGGGGGAGCTGTTTTTT. This chain connects TRBV4-2 to TRBJ2-2, with D hard to call. Looked up from germline, CDR1 is LGHNA and CDR2 is YNFKEQ. The CDR3 consists of 14 residues. V was shortened by 1 base and J by 8 bases, with 11 bases between the two germline ends.

The chain recombines TRBV5-6 with TRBJ2-5; tentatively, D is TRBD1 or TRBD2 (6 bases each). CDR3 length: 18 residues. The germline V gene has CDR1 SGHDT and CDR2 YYEEEE. Trimming took off 3 bases at V and 5 bases at J, with 26 bases between the two ends. This CDR3 reads CASSSTFPGGRRSETQYF. For the CDR3, the DNA is TGTGCCAGCAGCTCGACCTTTCCCGGGGGCCGCCGTTCGGAGACCCAGTACTTC.